This T cell receptor beta chain was obtained from a study of T cells in Graves' hyperthyroidism and ophthalmopathy. RNA transcripts were the template for amplifying TCR beta CDR3 regions. When the TCR CDR3 underwent first-round RT-PCR, the HTBI primer set was used. TCRdb fed the multiplex PCR reads into MiXCR, producing one record per CDR3 protein. The sample shows 300,000 to 450,000 distinct CDR3 sequences, approximately 14% of them seen only once. Comment on this clonotype: A read error may account for a junction end that differs from germline.

The germline V gene encodes CDR1 SNHLY and CDR2 FYNNEI. The CDR3 runs 10 residues. Patients having uncontrolled infection, another autoimmune disease, pregnancy or lactation were not included. The sequencing sample was made of blood. The TCR comes from a woman aged 30 to 39 with Graves' ophthalmopathy. The V gene is TRBV2, the J gene TRBJ2-7; no definite D call. CDR3 loop: CASSGRLRCF. In DNA form, the CDR3 reads TGTGCCAGCAGTGGTAGGCTGAGATGCTTC.